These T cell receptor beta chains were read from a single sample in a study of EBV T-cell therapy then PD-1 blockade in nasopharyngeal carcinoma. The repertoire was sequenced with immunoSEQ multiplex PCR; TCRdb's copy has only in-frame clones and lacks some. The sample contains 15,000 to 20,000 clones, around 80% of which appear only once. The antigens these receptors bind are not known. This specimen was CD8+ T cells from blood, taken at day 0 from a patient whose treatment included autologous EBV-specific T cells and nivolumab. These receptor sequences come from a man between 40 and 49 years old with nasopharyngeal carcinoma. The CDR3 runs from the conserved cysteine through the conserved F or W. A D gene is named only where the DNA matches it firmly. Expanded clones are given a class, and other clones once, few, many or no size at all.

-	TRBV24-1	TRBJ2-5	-	TGTGCCACCAGTGACCACCGGACTCCCCAAGAGACCCAGTACTTC	CATSDHRTPQETQYF
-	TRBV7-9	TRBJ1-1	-	TGTGCCAGCAGGGCGGGCCCTGAAGCTTTCTTT	CASRAGPEAFF
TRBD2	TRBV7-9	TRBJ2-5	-	TGTGCCAGCAGCTTAGGGCCTAGCGGGGGTCAAGAGACCCAGTACTTC	CASSLGPSGGQETQYF
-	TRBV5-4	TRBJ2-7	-	TGTGCCAGCAGCTGGGGGGACAGCTCCTACGAGCAGTACTTC	CASSWGDSSYEQYF
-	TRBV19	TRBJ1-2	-	TGTGCCAGTAGTATTCAGGGAAGGGAATATGGCTACACCTTC	CASSIQGREYGYTF
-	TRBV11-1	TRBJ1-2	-	TGTGCCAGCAGCTTCAGGGGCGCTAACTATGGCTACACCTTC	CASSFRGANYGYTF
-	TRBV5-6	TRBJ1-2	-	TGTGCCAGCAGCTCGGAGGGGAGGGGAGTAGGCTACACCTTC	CASSSEGRGVGYTF
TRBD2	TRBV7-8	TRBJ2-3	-	TGTGCCAGCAGCCAAAGCGGGGCCGGCACAGATACGCAGTATTTT	CASSQSGAGTDTQYF
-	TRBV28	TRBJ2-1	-	TGTGCCAGCAGCCCAAGGATGGGAGGGGGCAATGAGCAGTTCTTC	CASSPRMGGGNEQFF
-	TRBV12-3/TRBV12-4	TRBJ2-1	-	TGTGCCAGCAGTTACATGTGGAATGAGCAGTTCTTC	CASSYMWNEQFF
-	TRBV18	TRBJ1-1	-	TGTGCCAGCTCACCAGGAACTGTTGAAGCTTTCTTT	CASSPGTVEAFF
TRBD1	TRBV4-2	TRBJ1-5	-	TGTGCCAGCAGCGCCCGGGACAGGGGGAATCAGCCCCAGCATTTT	CASSARDRGNQPQHF
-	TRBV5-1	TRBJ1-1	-	TGCGCCAGCAGCTTGGACTTCGAGATCACTGCCCCGAACACTGAAGCTTTCTTT	CASSLDFEITAPNTEAFF
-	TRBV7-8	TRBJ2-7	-	TGTGCCAGCAGCTTATCTACCTACTACGAGCAGTACTTC	CASSLSTYYEQYF
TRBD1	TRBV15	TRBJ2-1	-	TGTGCCACCAGCAGATCCGCAGGGGGCTTCTACAATGAGCAGTTCTTC	CATSRSAGGFYNEQFF
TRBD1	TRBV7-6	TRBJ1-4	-	TGTGCCAGCAGCCTTCGGGGAGGGGGCGTAATAGCAACTAATGAAAAACTGTTTTTT	CASSLRGGGVIATNEKLFF
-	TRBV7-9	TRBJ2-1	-	TGTGCCAGCAGCGTCGGACCCGGTGAGCAGTTCTTC	CASSVGPGEQFF
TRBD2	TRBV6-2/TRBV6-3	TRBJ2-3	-	TGTGCCAGCAGCCCTCGGGGGGAACCCACAGATACGCAGTATTTT	CASSPRGEPTDTQYF
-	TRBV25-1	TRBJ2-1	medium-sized	TGTGCCAGCACCCCGGGCAATGAGCAGTTCTTC	CASTPGNEQFF
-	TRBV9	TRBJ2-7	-	TGTGCCAGCAGCGTAGGGCCGGGCGGGGCCTACGAGCAGTACTTC	CASSVGPGGAYEQYF
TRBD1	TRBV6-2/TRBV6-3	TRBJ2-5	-	TGTGCCAGCAGTTACACTCGGTCACAGGGGGCGAGGGAGACCCAGTACTTC	CASSYTRSQGARETQYF
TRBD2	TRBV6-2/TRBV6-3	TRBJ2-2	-	TGTGCCAGCAGTTACTTCGGAGCGGGGATTCAAGTACGGACCGGGGAGCTGTTTTTT	CASSYFGAGIQVRTGELFF
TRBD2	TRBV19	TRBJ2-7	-	TGTGCCAGTAGTTGGACTAGCGGTTCCTACGAGCAGTACTTC	CASSWTSGSYEQYF
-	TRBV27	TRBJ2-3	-	TGTGCCAGCCAAGAGGGTGTGTCAGTAGAGGATACGCAGTATTTT	CASQEGVSVEDTQYF
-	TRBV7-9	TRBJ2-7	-	TGTGCCAGCAGCCTAGCGAGGTCCTACGAGCAGTACTTC	CASSLARSYEQYF